The next 9 T cell receptor beta chains were all read from a single sample in a study of cytomegalovirus exposure and HLA in healthy donors. The PCR employed 60 Vbeta primers together with 13 Jbeta primers. Repertoires were generated with immunoSEQ multiplex PCR, while TCRdb's copy carries only in-frame clones and drops some. The table shows about 150,000 clones, with 75% to 90% occurring only once. The source material was PBMCs. These receptors all stem from a male donor in good health and CMV-seronegative.

This sequence joins TRBV7-9 and TRBJ2-2; no definite D call. Looked up from germline, CDR1 is SEHNR and CDR2 is FQNEAQ (reference sequence). Between the trimmed V and J ends, which lost 1 base and 9 bases, there was a span of 9 bases. This CDR3 contains 13 residues. CDR3 region: CASSLVLRRELFF. The CDR3 bases are TGTGCCAGCAGCTTAGTACTGCGGCGGGAGCTGTTTTTT.

The gene calls are TRBV7-2 and TRBJ1-1; D is undetermined. Trimming took 2 bases from V and 1 from J, leaving 8 bases between them. This CDR3 contains 14 residues. Germline CDR1 and CDR2: SGHTA and FQGNSA. CDR3 loop: CASSLYEGNTEAFF. In nucleotides, the CDR3 is TGTGCCAGCAGCTTATATGAGGGGAACACTGAAGCTTTCTTT. The variable domain in full, with the rest retrieved from reference TRBV7-2 and TRBJ1-1, is GAGVSQSPSNKVTEKGKDVELRCDPISGHTALYWYRQSLGQGLEFLIYFQGNSAPDKSGLPSDRFSAERTGGSVSTLTIQRTQQEDSAVYLCASSLYEGNTEAFFGQGTRLTVV.

The J gene is TRBJ1-6, the V gene TRBV10-3; no clear D gene. This CDR3 contains 17 residues. CDR1 is ENHRY and CDR2 is SYGVKD in the germline V gene. The V end lost 2 bases, the J end lost 0 bases, and 11 bases lay between the germline ends. In DNA, the CDR3 is TGTGCCATCAGTGAGAGTGGTTCGAGCTCCTATAATTCACCCCTCCACTTT. It is translated as CAISESGSSSYNSPLHF.

The chain joins TRBV5-1 to TRBJ2-7; no firm D call. The germline gives CDR1 SGHRS, CDR2 YFSETQ. V gave up 5 bases and J gave up 1 base, with 10 bases separating them. CDR3 length: 13 amino acids. The chain's CDR3 is CASRGSISYEQYF. CDR3 sequence (DNA): TGCGCCAGCAGGGGCAGCATTTCCTACGAGCAGTACTTC. Variable domain in full (rest from reference TRBV5-1 and TRBJ2-7): KAGVTQTPRYLIKTRGQQVTLSCSPISGHRSVSWYQQTPGQGLQFLFEYFSETQRNKGNFPGRFSGRQFSNSRSEMNVSTLELGDSALYLCASRGSISYEQYFGPGTRLTVT.

The chain links TRBV6-1 to TRBJ2-3; D call uncertain. Per the germline V gene, CDR1 is MNHNS and CDR2 is SASEGT. This CDR3 is built from 11 residues. Between the trimmed V and J ends, which lost 6 bases and 5 bases, there was a span of 6 bases. In DNA, the CDR3 is TGTGCCAGCAGCTTAATAGATACGCAGTATTTT. Translation gives CASSLIDTQYF.

This chain joins TRBV6-5 and TRBJ1-2, with a possible D match to TRBD1 (5 bases). V was shortened by 5 bases and J by 4 bases, with 14 bases between the two germline ends. There are 14 residues in the CDR3. Germline V gene data show CDR1 as MNHEY and CDR2 as SVGAGI. In nucleotides, the CDR3 is TGTGCCAGCAGTCCCTTCAAAACAGGCTATGGCTACACCTTC. Translating it yields CASSPFKTGYGYTF.

This chain uses TRBV6-5 with TRBJ2-1; 9 nucleotides agree with TRBD1. With V trimmed by 3 bases and J by 6 bases, 6 bases remained unmatched. In germline, CDR1 is MNHEY, CDR2 SVGAGI. This CDR3 is 15 amino acids long. The CDR3 DNA sequence: TGTGCCAGCAGTTATGGGGACAGGGAAAGCAATGAGCAGTTCTTC. Translating gives CASSYGDRESNEQFF.

The rearrangement uses TRBV27 and TRBJ1-1; 11 nucleotides match TRBD1. CDR1 is MNHEY and CDR2 is SMNVEV in the germline V gene (reference sequence). J gave up 6 bases and V 4 bases, and 4 bases lay outside the gene matches. This CDR3 comprises 14 residues. CDR3 sequence reads: CASSSGTGGSEAFF. The CDR3 nucleotides read TGTGCCAGCAGTTCCGGGACAGGGGGTTCTGAAGCTTTCTTT.

For the CDR3, the DNA is TGTGCCAGCAGGCGAGGACAGGGGCACTATGGCTACACCTTC. This codes for CASRRGQGHYGYTF. This chain links TRBV6-5 with TRBJ1-2, with 9 bases aligning to TRBD1. The CDR3 consists of 14 residues. J was trimmed by 3 bases and V by 6 bases; bases with no gene match: 5. Germline V gives CDR1 MNHEY, CDR2 SVGAGI.